This T cell receptor (beta chain) was sequenced in a study of spatial heterogeneity in lung cancer. Study in general: Beta-chain sequences consistently outnumbered alpha-chain sequences in detection. The correlation between TCR transcript counts in tumor regions and a T cell module score from matched bulk RNA-seq was strong. Whole-study results and caveats: Tracking of tumor mutation counts was seen in expanded intratumoral alpha and beta TCR counts.

CDR3 length equals 15 residues. V was cut by 2 bases and J by 4 bases, with 14 bases left in between. The germline V gene encodes CDR1 SGHRS and CDR2 YFSETQ. Each CDR3 protein gets one entry after TCRdb re-called the 5' RACE reads with MiXCR. This table has around 95,000 distinct CDR3 sequences, 3.5% to 5% appearing once. As for time point: sample taken at primary tumor resection. Samples came from roughly 75 TRACERx patients with untreated early-stage lung cancer. The sequenced material consisted of unsorted whole RNA from tumor, nontumor lung or frozen PBMC. This clonotype was observed at least ten times. As yet, its antigen is unknown.

Here the sequenced sample was lung tumor tissue, taken at surgery. The receptor was derived from a male donor with early-stage non-small cell lung cancer. This chain links TRBV5-1 with TRBJ2-3; D perhaps matches TRBD2 (5 bases). Here the CDR3 DNA reads TGCGCCAGCAGCTTCGGGAACATCATAGCAGATACGCAGTATTTT. It is translated as CASSFGNIIADTQYF.